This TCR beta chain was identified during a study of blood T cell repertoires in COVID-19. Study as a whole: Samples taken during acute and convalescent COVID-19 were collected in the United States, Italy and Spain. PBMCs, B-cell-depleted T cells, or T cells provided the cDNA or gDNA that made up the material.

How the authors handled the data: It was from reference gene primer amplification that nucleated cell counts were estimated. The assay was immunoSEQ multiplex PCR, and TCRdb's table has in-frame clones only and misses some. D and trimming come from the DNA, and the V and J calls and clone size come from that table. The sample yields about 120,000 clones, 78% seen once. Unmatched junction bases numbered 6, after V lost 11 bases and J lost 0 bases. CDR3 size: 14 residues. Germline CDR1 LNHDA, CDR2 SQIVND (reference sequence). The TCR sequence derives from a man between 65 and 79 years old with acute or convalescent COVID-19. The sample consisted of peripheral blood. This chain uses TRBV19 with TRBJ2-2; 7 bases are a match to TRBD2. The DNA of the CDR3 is TGTGCCCATAGGGAGGGGCCGAACACCGGGGAGCTGTTTTTT. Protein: CAHREGPNTGELFF.